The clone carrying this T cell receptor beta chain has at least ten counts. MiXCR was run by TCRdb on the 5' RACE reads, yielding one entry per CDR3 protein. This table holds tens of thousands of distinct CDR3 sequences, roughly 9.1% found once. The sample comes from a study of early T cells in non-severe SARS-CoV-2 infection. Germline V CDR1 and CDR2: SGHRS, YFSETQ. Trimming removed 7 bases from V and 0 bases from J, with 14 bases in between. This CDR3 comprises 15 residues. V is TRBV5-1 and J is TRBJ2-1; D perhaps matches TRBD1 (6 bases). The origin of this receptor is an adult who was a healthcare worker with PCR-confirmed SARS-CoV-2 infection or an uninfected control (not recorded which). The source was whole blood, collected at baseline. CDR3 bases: TGCGCCAGCGGAGAGGGACACAACTCCTACAATGAGCAGTTCTTC. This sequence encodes CASGEGHNSYNEQFF.